This record covers a single TCR beta chain. This sample is part of a study of CD4 and CD8 cells across lung adenocarcinoma regions. Donors had localized lung adenocarcinoma, a non-small cell lung cancer. The CDR3 has 15 residues. Looked up from germline, CDR1 is MNHNS and CDR2 is SASEGT. V shed 7 bases and J 0 bases; nucleotides not matched to a gene: 4. Via MiXCR, TCRdb re-called the PCR reads, giving one row per CDR3 protein. The sample carries 14,000 or so distinct CDR3 sequences, roughly 48% recorded once. This chain joins TRBV6-1 and TRBJ2-5; 11 nucleotides match TRBD2. What was sequenced was CD4+ T cells from the center of a lung tumor. The receptor comes from a male donor with lung adenocarcinoma. The CD4 and CD8 labels of this study may be unreliable. Here the CDR3 DNA reads TGTGCCAGCAAGCGACTAGCGGGATACCAAGAGACCCAGTACTTC. Translating gives CASKRLAGYQETQYF.